The 24 T cell receptor beta chains below all came from one sample that was sequenced in a study of blood T cells in healthy people across ages. Sample-barcoded 5' priming and a J-beta primer mix drove a second PCR of 7 to 11 cycles. TCRdb re-called the 5' RACE reads through MiXCR, storing one row per CDR3 protein. Of hundreds of thousands of distinct CDR3 sequences listed, approximately 50% are singletons. The sequenced material came from blood. The receptors derive from a woman aged 55-69 years in good health.

At least ten counts were recorded for this clonotype. The chain recombines TRBV7-2 with TRBJ2-7, with D perhaps matching TRBD1 or TRBD2 (5 bases each). Trimming took 3 bases from V and 5 from J, leaving 11 bases between them. There are 13 residues in the CDR3. Per the germline V gene, CDR1 is SGHTA and CDR2 is FQGNSA. The chain's CDR3 is CASSLGVGNEQYF. The CDR3 coding sequence is TGTGCCAGCAGCTTGGGGGTAGGCAACGAGCAGTACTTC.

This chain uses TRBV29-1 with TRBJ1-2, with D possibly matching TRBD1 (6 bases). CDR3 length equals 14 residues. Trimming removed 3 bases from V and 2 bases from J, with 13 bases in between. Germline V gene sequence: CDR1 SQVTM, CDR2 ANQGSEA. The CDR3 protein is CSVDRGGQNYGYTF. CDR3 in DNA: TGCAGCGTTGATCGCGGGGGGCAGAACTATGGCTACACCTTC.

The chain combines TRBV4-3 with TRBJ1-5; 7 positions agree with TRBD1. Germline lookup yields CDR1 LGHNA and CDR2 YSLEER. Trimming removed 0 bases from V and 9 bases from J; junction bases left unmatched: 8. This CDR3 contains 15 residues. The CDR3 DNA follows: TGCGCCAGCAGCCAAGAAGTAGGGGGCTTTGGGCCCCAGCATTTT. Translated: CASSQEVGGFGPQHF.

The chain joins TRBV6-2 or TRBV6-3 to TRBJ1-2, with D perhaps TRBD1 (6 bases). CDR1 MNHEY and CDR2 SVGEGT come from the germline V gene. This CDR3 is built from 14 residues. Trimming left V 7 bases short and J 5 bases short, with 17 bases between. The CDR3, as DNA: TGTGCCAGCACCCCGGACAGAAGTCGATATGGCTACACCTTC. It encodes CASTPDRSRYGYTF.

The sample holds a few counts of this clonotype. The V gene is TRBV28, the J gene TRBJ2-7; no reliable D call. Trimming pared 6 bases from V and 0 bases from J, leaving 12 bases between. Germline-derived CDR1 and CDR2 are MDHEN and SYDVKM. The CDR3 has 14 amino acids. CDR3 DNA sequence: TGTGCCAGCAGGCCACAGCAGATCTCCTACGAGCAGTACTTC. Translating it yields CASRPQQISYEQYF. The variable domain in full, with the rest retrieved from reference TRBV28 and TRBJ2-7, is DVKVTQSSRYLVKRTGEKVFLECVQDMDHENMFWYRQDPGLGLRLIYFSYDVKMKEKGDIPEGYSVSREKKERFSLILESASTNQTSMYLCASRPQQISYEQYFGPGTRLTVT.

The chain has TRBV5-1 and TRBJ1-1, with TRBD1 as a possible D gene (6 bases). Deletions cut 2 bases from V and 3 bases from J, with 20 bases between. Germline V gives CDR1 SGHRS, CDR2 YFSETQ. The CDR3 is 17 amino acids. This CDR3 reads CASSLNLPGRGDTEAFF. The CDR3 nucleotides are TGCGCCAGCAGCTTAAATTTACCAGGCAGGGGAGACACTGAAGCTTTCTTT.

The CDR3 sequence: CASSLNRADTQYF. The DNA of the CDR3 is TGTGCCAGCAGCCTTAACAGGGCCGATACGCAGTATTTT. The chain links TRBV7-2 to TRBJ2-3; D might be TRBD1 (6 bases). There are 13 residues in the CDR3. V lost 5 bases, J lost 6 bases, and 12 bases lay in between. Germline lookup yields CDR1 SGHTA and CDR2 FQGNSA.

This clonotype was observed a handful of times. The chain uses TRBV10-3 and TRBJ2-7; maybe TRBD1 (5 bases). V was trimmed by 5 bases and J by 0 bases, leaving 8 bases between them. This CDR3 has 13 amino acids. Germline assignment: CDR1 ENHRY and CDR2 SYGVKD. In DNA, the CDR3 is TGTGCCATCAGTATAGGGGCCTCCTACGAGCAGTACTTC. Translating it yields CAISIGASYEQYF.

This chain connects TRBV27 to TRBJ2-7; a weak D match, TRBD1 (5 bases). CDR1 and CDR2 from the germline V gene are MNHEY and SMNVEV (reference sequence). This CDR3 is built from 16 residues. Trimming cost V 5 bases and J 1 base, with 18 bases left between them. CDR3: CASSPSSGIISYEQYF. In DNA form, the CDR3 reads TGTGCCAGCAGTCCGTCCTCAGGGATAATTTCCTACGAGCAGTACTTC.

The table lists this clonotype with a few counts. The rearrangement links TRBV4-3 to TRBJ2-1; TRBD2 agrees at 7 bases. The germline V gene encodes CDR1 LGHNA and CDR2 YSLEER. The V and J ends lost 4 bases and 0 bases, in that order; junction bases with no gene match: 9. This CDR3 has 17 amino acids. CDR3 sequence (DNA): TGCGCCAGCAGCCTCGACGCCGGACTAGGCTCCTACAATGAGCAGTTCTTC. It translates to CASSLDAGLGSYNEQFF.

Remarks on this clonotype: One junction end disagrees with the germline gene, perhaps due to a read error. This chain joins TRBV7-2 and TRBJ2-7, with 7 bases aligning to TRBD1. In germline, CDR1 is SGHTA, CDR2 FQGNSA. CDR3 size: 14 residues. The CDR3 DNA reads TGTGCCAGCAGTCGGCCGGGACAGTACGGCGAGCGGTACTTC. Its translation is CASSRPGQYGERYF.

V usage is TRBV20-1 and J usage is TRBJ2-5; the D is unclear. The DNA end favors TRBJ2-7, so the J call may be wrong. The CDR3 sequence is 12 residues long. Germline CDR1 is DFQATT and CDR2 is SNEGSKA (reference sequence). CDR3 in DNA: TGCAGTGCTAGTGGCACATTCTACGAGCAGTACTTC. It translates to CSASGTFYEQYF.

The CDR3 nucleotides are TGTGCCAGCAGGACAGGGGGCTTAAATGAGCAGTTCTTC. This encodes CASRTGGLNEQFF. The gene calls are TRBV28 and TRBJ2-1; TRBD1 aligns across 10 bases. Germline values: CDR1 MDHEN, CDR2 SYDVKM. The CDR3 loop spans 13 amino acids. Unmatched junction bases numbered 3, after V lost 6 bases and J lost 7 bases.

This clonotype was counted a few times. V usage is TRBV28 and J usage is TRBJ2-7; D gene unclear. Between the trimmed V and J ends, which lost 7 bases and 7 bases, there was a span of 17 bases. This CDR3 region has 13 residues. Germline CDR1 and CDR2: MDHEN and SYDVKM. CDR3 sequence reads: CASIGVSRREQYF. CDR3 coding DNA: TGTGCCAGCATAGGTGTTAGTCGTCGGGAGCAGTACTTC.

V and J are TRBV20-1 and TRBJ2-5, with 7 bases lining up with TRBD1. The J call may be wrong; the DNA end is better matched by TRBJ2-7. CDR1 and CDR2 (germline): DFQATT, SNEGSKA (reference sequence). The CDR3 is made up of 11 amino acids. The CDR3 loop is CSAPGTVEQYF. CDR3 sequence (DNA): TGCAGTGCCCCTGGGACAGTCGAGCAGTACTTC.

This chain links TRBV15 with TRBJ2-1; D not resolved. The V gene lost 4 bases and the J gene lost 8 bases, with 12 bases spanning the gap. The germline gives CDR1 LNHNV, CDR2 YYDKDF (reference sequence). The CDR3 extends over 13 amino acids. CDR3 protein: CATSKDGNDEQFF. For the CDR3, the DNA is TGTGCCACCAGCAAGGATGGGAATGATGAGCAGTTCTTC.

The V and J genes are TRBV11-2 and TRBJ2-2; TRBD2 matches at 12 bases. V trimming: 6 bases; J trimming: 0 bases; junction bases outside the gene matches: 8. Per the germline V gene, CDR1 is SGHAT and CDR2 is FQNNGV. The CDR3 covers 18 residues. The DNA for the CDR3 is TGTGCCAGCAGTTATCTAGCGGGAGGGCCCGCGAACACCGGGGAGCTGTTTTTT. Amino acids: CASSYLAGGPANTGELFF.

The chain links TRBV7-2 to TRBJ2-7; 9 bases are a match to TRBD1. The germline gives CDR1 SGHTA, CDR2 FQGNSA. The CDR3 spans 14 residues. V lost 6 bases, J lost 7 bases, and 10 bases stayed unmatched. CDR3 amino acids: CASRGQGRYGEQYF. The DNA of the CDR3 is TGTGCCAGCAGGGGACAGGGAAGGTACGGGGAGCAGTACTTC.

The V call is TRBV10-3, the J call TRBJ1-1; TRBD1 might be the D (5 bases). This CDR3 spans 14 amino acids. Trimming left V 11 bases short and J 0 bases short, with 16 bases between. The germline CDR1 and CDR2 sequences are ENHRY and SYGVKD. CDR3 sequence reads: CAVEGTGLNTEAFF. The CDR3 DNA reads TGTGCCGTTGAGGGAACAGGCCTGAACACTGAAGCTTTCTTT.

The gene calls are TRBV12-3 or TRBV12-4 and TRBJ2-5; 7 bases agree with TRBD1. The junction had 17 bases not matched to a gene; V was cut back by 8 bases and J by 5 bases. The CDR3 is 16 amino acids. The CDR3, as DNA: TGTGCCAGCCTAGACAGGGCGAGTCCCGAGCGGGAGACCCAGTACTTC. Amino acid sequence: CASLDRASPERETQYF.

The table lists this clonotype with a few counts. Just one base apart from a much larger clone, this may be a read error. The chain recombines TRBV7-9 with TRBJ1-2, with 7 bases lining up with TRBD1. The V and J ends lost 5 bases and 2 bases, in that order; junction bases with no gene match: 14. The CDR3 spans 17 residues. Per germline, CDR1 SEHNR and CDR2 FQNEAQ (reference sequence). The CDR3 spells CASSLECNRGSNYGYTF. DNA for the CDR3: TGTGCCAGCAGCCTAGAATGCAACAGGGGATCCAACTATGGCTACACCTTC.

V and J are TRBV29-1 and TRBJ1-1; D possibly corresponds to TRBD1 (5 bases). The CDR3 loop spans 12 amino acids. Germline CDR1 is SQVTM and CDR2 is ANQGSEA. Trimming shortened V by 4 bases and J by 3 bases, and 9 bases separated the two germline ends. The CDR3 is CSVGQTHTEAFF. For the CDR3, the DNA is TGCAGCGTTGGACAGACCCACACTGAAGCTTTCTTT.

A few counts support this clonotype. This chain links TRBV6-5 with TRBJ1-6, with TRBD1 matching 8 bases. J gave up 8 bases and V 3 bases, and 6 bases lay outside the gene matches. This CDR3 is built from 15 residues. In germline, CDR1 is MNHEY, CDR2 SVGAGI. The CDR3 DNA sequence: TGTGCCAGCAGTTATTCGGACAGGGTGGATTCACCCCTCCACTTT. Translating gives CASSYSDRVDSPLHF.

This clonotype has a handful of counts. This rearrangement joins TRBV4-2 to TRBJ2-7, with D perhaps TRBD2 (6 bases). Looked up from germline, CDR1 is LGHNA and CDR2 is YNFKEQ. The CDR3 spans 10 residues. V was shortened by 8 bases and J by 5 bases, with 7 bases between the two germline ends. The CDR3, as DNA: TGTGCCAGCCGGGGGAACGAGCAGTACTTC. Protein product: CASRGNEQYF.